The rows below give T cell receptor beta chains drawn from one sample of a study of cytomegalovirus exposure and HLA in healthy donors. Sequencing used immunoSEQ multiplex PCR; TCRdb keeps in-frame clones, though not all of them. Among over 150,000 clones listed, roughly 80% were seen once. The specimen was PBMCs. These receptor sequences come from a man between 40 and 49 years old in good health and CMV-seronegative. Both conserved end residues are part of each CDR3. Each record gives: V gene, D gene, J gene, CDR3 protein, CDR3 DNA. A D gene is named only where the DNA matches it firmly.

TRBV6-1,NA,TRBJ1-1,CASRRGNEAFF,TGTGCCAGCAGGCGGGGAAATGAAGCTTTCTTT
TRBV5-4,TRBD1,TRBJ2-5,CASSPDRGQTQYF,TGTGCCAGCAGCCCGGACAGGGGGCAGACCCAGTACTTC
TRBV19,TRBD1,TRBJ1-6,CASNLIGTAASPLHF,TGTGCCAGTAATCTCATCGGGACAGCTGCTTCACCCCTCCACTTT
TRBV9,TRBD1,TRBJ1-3,CASSDPGTGTGENTIYF,TGTGCCAGCAGCGACCCTGGGACCGGGACAGGCGAAAACACCATATATTTT
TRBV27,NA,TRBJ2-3,CASSLTLDIYSTDTQYF,TGTGCCAGCAGTTTAACATTGGACATCTACAGCACAGATACGCAGTATTTT
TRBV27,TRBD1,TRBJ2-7,CASGTGLYEQYF,TGTGCCAGCGGGACAGGGCTCTACGAGCAGTACTTC
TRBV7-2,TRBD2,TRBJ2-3,CASSLVSGGITDTQYF,TGTGCCAGCAGCTTAGTTAGCGGGGGGATCACAGATACGCAGTATTTT
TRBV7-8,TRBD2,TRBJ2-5,CASSLATSGGKARETQYF,TGTGCCAGCAGCTTAGCGACTAGCGGGGGCAAAGCAAGGGAGACCCAGTACTTC
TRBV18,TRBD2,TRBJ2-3,CASSPTSGGTDTQYF,TGTGCCAGCTCACCAACTAGCGGGGGGACAGATACGCAGTATTTT
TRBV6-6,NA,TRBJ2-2,CASSYSEGGSGELFF,TGTGCCAGCAGTTATTCCGAGGGGGGGTCCGGGGAGCTGTTTTTT
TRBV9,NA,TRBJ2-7,CASSVYQGGEQYF,TGTGCCAGCAGCGTCTATCAGGGGGGCGAGCAGTACTTC
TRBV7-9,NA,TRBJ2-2,CASNYRLSTGELFF,TGTGCCAGCAACTACAGACTAAGCACCGGGGAGCTGTTTTTT
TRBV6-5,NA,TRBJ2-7,CASSYSGQIYEQYF,TGTGCCAGCAGTTACTCTGGACAGATCTACGAGCAGTACTTC
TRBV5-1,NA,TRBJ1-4,CASSWDLEELFF,TGCGCCAGCAGCTGGGATTTGGAGGAACTGTTTTTT
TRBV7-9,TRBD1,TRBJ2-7,CASSLARLAGGHEQYF,TGTGCCAGCAGCTTAGCCCGTCTGGCAGGGGGACACGAGCAGTACTTC
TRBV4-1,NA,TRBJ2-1,CASSQRVSTYNEQFF,TGCGCCAGCAGCCAACGTGTTAGCACCTACAATGAGCAGTTCTTC
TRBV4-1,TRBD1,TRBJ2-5,CASSLGQGIYQETQYF,TGCGCCAGCAGCCTGGGACAGGGGATTTACCAAGAGACCCAGTACTTC
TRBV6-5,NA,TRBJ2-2,CASSSTRPEHRGAVF,TGTGCCAGCAGCTCCACACGTCCTGAACACCGGGGAGCTGTTTTT
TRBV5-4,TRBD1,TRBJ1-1,CASSWGQMNTEAFF,TGTGCCAGCAGCTGGGGACAGATGAACACTGAAGCTTTCTTT
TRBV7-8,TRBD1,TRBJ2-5,CASSLDRGQETQYF,TGTGCCAGCAGCTTGGACAGGGGACAAGAGACCCAGTACTTC
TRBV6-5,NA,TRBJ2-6,CASRPRFSGANVLTF,TGTGCCAGCAGGCCCCGGTTTTCTGGGGCCAACGTCCTGACTTTC
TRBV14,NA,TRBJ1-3,CASSPSVNTIYF,TGTGCCAGCAGCCCCTCGGTAAACACCATATATTTT
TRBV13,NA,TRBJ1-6,CASRAVPDSPLHF,TGTGCCAGCAGGGCCGTCCCCGATTCACCCCTCCACTTT
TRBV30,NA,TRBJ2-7,CAWSGRPSYEQYF,TGTGCCTGGTCAGGTCGGCCCTCCTACGAGCAGTACTTC
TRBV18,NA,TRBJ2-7,CASSPGGSYEQYF,TGTGCCAGCTCACCAGGGGGGTCCTACGAGCAGTACTTC
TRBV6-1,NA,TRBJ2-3,CAGGGGTQLTDTQYF,TGTGCCGGGGGGGGCGGGACACAGCTCACAGATACGCAGTATTTT
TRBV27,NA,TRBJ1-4,CASSPPEARNEKLFF,TGTGCCAGCAGCCCCCCTGAGGCCCGCAATGAAAAACTGTTTTTT
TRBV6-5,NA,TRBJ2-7,CASSQGTNYEQYF,TGTGCCAGCAGCCAAGGGACAAACTACGAGCAGTACTTC